A selection of T cell receptor beta chains follows, all from one sample in a study of T cells in localized non-small cell lung cancer. Some clones are missing from TCRdb's copy, which holds only in-frame ones; the method was immunoSEQ multiplex PCR. The sample has 40,000 or so clones; roughly three quarters are singletons. The sequencing here drew on PBMCs, taken before any cancer treatment. These receptors all stem from a woman aged 40-69 years with stage II squamous cell lung carcinoma. Both conserved end residues are part of each CDR3. Fields, in order: V gene, CDR3 protein.

v_gene: TRBV7-9
CDR3aa: CASSLGIGTGGNGYTF

v_gene: TRBV6-1
CDR3aa: CASSGPGQHLYEQYF

v_gene: TRBV7-2
CDR3aa: CASSLYIPGDGYTF

v_gene: TRBV4-3
CDR3aa: CASSQLPDVESYEQYF

v_gene: TRBV7-3
CDR3aa: CASSFGGDNEQFF

v_gene: TRBV7-8
CDR3aa: CASSYNFGPQHF

v_gene: TRBV7-6
CDR3aa: CASSRRGGSTDTQYF

v_gene: TRBV5-6
CDR3aa: CASSTRSGANVLTF

v_gene: TRBV28
CDR3aa: CAISKGGGSYGYTF

v_gene: TRBV5-6
CDR3aa: CASSLISMGGQNRTTEAFF

v_gene: TRBV28
CDR3aa: CASSFFRNQPQHF

v_gene: TRBV7-9
CDR3aa: CASSFTQRNGYTF

v_gene: TRBV5-6
CDR3aa: CASFRDRGRFGETQYF

v_gene: TRBV2
CDR3aa: CASIFDTGVDKNIQYF

v_gene: TRBV11-3
CDR3aa: CASSSRQGGELFF

v_gene: TRBV18
CDR3aa: CASSPRTSQETQYF

v_gene: TRBV5-4
CDR3aa: CASETLDSPSGNTIYF